These 2 T cell receptor beta chains came from one sample sequenced in a study of T-cell memory formation after mild COVID-19. TCRdb reanalysed the 5' RACE reads using MiXCR and keeps one entry per CDR3 protein. The sample holds approximately 250,000 distinct CDR3 sequences; around 15% are singletons and the top ten take approximately 23%. Sequenced material: PBMCs or a T cell subset sorted from them (not recorded which). These receptors were taken from a man aged 18 to 29 who had mild COVID-19 (a few samples of this study predate the infection). Cell type and time point are not known.

This clonotype occurred many times. This chain links TRBV7-9 with TRBJ1-6; D gene uncertain. Trimming removed 2 bases at V and 3 bases at J, with 5 bases between. Germline CDR1 is SEHNR and CDR2 is FQNEAQ (reference sequence). The CDR3 covers 14 residues. Written as DNA, the CDR3 is TGTGCCAGCAGCTTACAGGACTATAATTCACCCCTCCACTTT. It is translated as CASSLQDYNSPLHF. Together with reference TRBV7-9 and TRBJ1-6, the CDR3 gives the full variable domain: DTGVSQNPRHKITKRGQNVTFRCDPISEHNRLYWYRQTLGQGPEFLTYFQNEAQLEKSRLLSDRFSAERPKGSFSTLEIQRTEQGDSAMYLCASSLQDYNSPLHFGNGTRLTVT.

This clonotype was counted between two and nine times. The chain combines TRBV12-3 or TRBV12-4 with TRBJ1-1; no clear D. This CDR3 comprises 14 residues. V lost 7 bases and J 0 bases, leaving 12 bases between the germline ends. CDR3 amino acids: CASTPQLMNTEAFF. DNA of the CDR3: TGTGCCAGCACTCCACAGCTAATGAACACTGAAGCTTTCTTT.